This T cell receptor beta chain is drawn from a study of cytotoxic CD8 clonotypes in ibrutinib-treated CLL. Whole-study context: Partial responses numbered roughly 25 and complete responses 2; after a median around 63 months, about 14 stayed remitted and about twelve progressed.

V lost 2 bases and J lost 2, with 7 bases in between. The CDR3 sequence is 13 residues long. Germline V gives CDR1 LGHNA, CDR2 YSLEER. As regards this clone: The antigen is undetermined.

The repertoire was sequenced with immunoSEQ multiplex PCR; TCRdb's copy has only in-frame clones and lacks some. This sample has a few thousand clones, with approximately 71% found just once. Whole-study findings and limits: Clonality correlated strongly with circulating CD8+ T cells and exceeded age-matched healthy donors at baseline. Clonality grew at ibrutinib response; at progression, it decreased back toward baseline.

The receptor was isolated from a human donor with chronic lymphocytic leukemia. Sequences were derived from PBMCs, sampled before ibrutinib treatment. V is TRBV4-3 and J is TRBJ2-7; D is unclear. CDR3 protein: CASSQTTTYEQYF. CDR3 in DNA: TGCGCCAGCAGCCAAACTACCACCTACGAGCAGTACTTC.